Each of the 14 T cell receptor beta chains below was sequenced from the same sample in a study of radiotherapy plus CTLA-4 blockade in lung cancer. The data were produced by immunoSEQ multiplex PCR, yet TCRdb's version contains in-frame clones alone and is incomplete. Of about 80,000 clones in the sample, about 80% were seen once. The specimen was peripheral blood, collected from a patient treated with radiotherapy plus ipilimumab. The origin of the receptors is a human donor with non-small cell lung cancer who had stable disease on radiotherapy plus ipilimumab.

The chain is built from TRBV2 and TRBJ2-1; 14 nucleotides line up with TRBD2. The CDR3 extends over 19 amino acids. Trimming took 7 bases from V and 7 from J; bases not matched to a gene: 18. CDR1 is SNHLY, CDR2 FYNNEI, per germline. The CDR3 bases are TGTGCCAGCACCCCGCCCGGGACACGGACTAGCGGGGGGAAAAATGAGCAGTTCTTC. It translates to CASTPPGTRTSGGKNEQFF.

The J gene is TRBJ2-2, the V gene TRBV7-9; TRBD1 aligns across 10 bases. CDR1 is SEHNR and CDR2 is FQNEAQ in the germline V gene (reference sequence). The length of the CDR3 is 17 residues. The V and J ends lost 10 bases and 2 bases, in that order; junction bases with no gene match: 13. CDR3: CATPGQGIIFNTGELFF. Here the CDR3 DNA reads TGTGCCACCCCGGGACAGGGGATCATTTTCAACACCGGGGAGCTGTTTTTT.

The V call is TRBV12-5, the J call TRBJ1-1; D is uncertain. Germline assignment: CDR1 LGHNT and CDR2 FRNRAP. V shed 3 bases and J shed 5 bases, with 10 bases lying between them. The CDR3 consists of 13 residues. DNA for the CDR3: TGTGCTAGTGGTTTAAACAGCGGGACTGAAGCTTTCTTT. Its translation is CASGLNSGTEAFF.

This clone was recorded a few times. The chain carries TRBV5-1 and TRBJ2-1, with 7 bases that match TRBD1. Germline V CDR1 and CDR2: SGHRS, YFSETQ. This CDR3 comprises 15 residues. J was trimmed by 4 bases and V by 3 bases; bases with no gene match: 7. CDR3 sequence: CASSSGQLLYNEQFF. The CDR3 nucleotides are TGCGCCAGCAGCTCGGGACAGCTTCTGTACAATGAGCAGTTCTTC.

The chain couples TRBV14 to TRBJ2-7; weak D call: TRBD1 (6 bases). CDR1 SGHDN and CDR2 FVKESK come from the germline V gene. Trimming cost V 1 base and J 6 bases, with 16 bases left between them. The CDR3 totals 15 residues. CDR3 loop: CASSQAAAGVGEQYF. In DNA, the CDR3 is TGTGCCAGCAGCCAAGCAGCGGCAGGGGTCGGCGAGCAGTACTTC.

The chain has TRBV5-6 and TRBJ1-1; no clear D gene. V dropped 0 bases and J dropped 10 bases, with 10 bases sitting between them. Germline V gene lookup returns CDR1 SGHDT and CDR2 YYEEEE. The CDR3 contains 12 residues. CDR3 protein: CASSLAAGSAFF. For the CDR3, the DNA is TGTGCCAGCAGCTTGGCCGCTGGGTCAGCTTTCTTT.

The CDR3 reads CASTPGQGPDTQYF. The CDR3 DNA is TGTGCCAGCACACCGGGACAGGGACCAGATACGCAGTATTTT. The V and J genes are TRBV7-9 and TRBJ2-3, with 9 positions matching TRBD1. This CDR3 spans 14 amino acids. Per the germline V gene, CDR1 is SEHNR and CDR2 is FQNEAQ (reference sequence). V gave up 7 bases and J gave up 4 bases; unmatched junction bases: 6.

About this clone itself: Other DNA sequences within the sample encode an identical CDR3. The chain couples TRBV29-1 to TRBJ2-1; TRBD1 agrees at 10 bases. There are 13 residues in the CDR3. Germline trimming cut 7 bases from V and 10 bases from J; bases unmatched to any gene: 10. Germline-derived CDR1 and CDR2 are SQVTM and ANQGSEA. The CDR3: CSALGGQGWEQFF. In DNA, the CDR3 is TGCAGCGCCCTAGGGGGACAGGGGTGGGAGCAGTTCTTC.

In its sample, this clone was seen once. The J gene is TRBJ1-2, the V gene TRBV27; D perhaps matches TRBD1 (6 bases). CDR1 is MNHEY and CDR2 is SMNVEV in the germline V gene (reference sequence). The CDR3 has 14 amino acids. V gave up 4 bases and J gave up 4 bases, with 13 bases separating them. The CDR3 sequence is CASSSNRVSYGYTF. The CDR3 DNA reads as TGTGCCAGCAGTTCCAACAGGGTGAGCTATGGCTACACCTTC.

The CDR3 reads CASSLVGTSYNEQFF. CDR3 nucleotides: TGTGCCAGCAGCTTAGTTGGTACTTCGTACAATGAGCAGTTCTTC. V usage is TRBV7-2 and J usage is TRBJ2-1; unclear D gene. Trimming left V 1 base short and J 4 bases short, with 11 bases between. This CDR3 has 15 amino acids. Germline V gives CDR1 SGHTA, CDR2 FQGNSA.

Note on this clone: The junction and the germline gene differ at one end; a read error may be behind it. The chain links TRBV5-1 to TRBJ2-1, with 9 bases that match TRBD1. The germline CDR1 and CDR2 sequences are SGHRS and YFSETQ. There are 14 residues in the CDR3. The CDR3 DNA reads TGCGTCAGCAGGGGGGACAGGGCTTACAATGAGCAGTTCTTC. Protein product: CVSRGDRAYNEQFF.

The chain is built from TRBV11-2 and TRBJ2-2; D is perhaps TRBD1 (6 bases). CDR1 and CDR2 from the germline V gene are SGHAT and FQNNGV. The ends were cut back, 3 bases at V and 0 bases at J, with 14 bases in the middle. The CDR3 loop spans 17 amino acids. The CDR3 region has the DNA TGTGCCAGCAGCTTTACCGGGACACAAACGAACACCGGGGAGCTGTTTTTT. Amino acid sequence: CASSFTGTQTNTGELFF.

The rearrangement uses TRBV28 and TRBJ2-7; 12 nucleotides agree with TRBD1. The CDR3 has 16 residues. Trimming cost V 6 bases and J 3 bases; bases outside gene matches: 9. The germline gives CDR1 MDHEN, CDR2 SYDVKM. The CDR3 DNA reads TGTGCCAGCAGCCGAACCGGGACAGGGGGCAACTACGAGCAGTACTTC. This sequence encodes CASSRTGTGGNYEQYF.

The chain uses TRBV5-4 and TRBJ2-1; tentatively, D is TRBD2 (6 bases). CDR1 and CDR2 (germline): SGHNT, YYREEE (reference sequence). The CDR3 spans 18 residues. Trimming cost V 3 bases and J 2 bases, with 21 bases left between them. CDR3 loop: CASSSLSTGSGPYNEQFF. In nucleotides, the CDR3 is TGTGCCAGCAGCTCGCTTTCGACTGGAAGCGGGCCCTACAATGAGCAGTTCTTC. Combining the CDR3 with reference TRBV5-4 and TRBJ2-1 gives the whole variable domain ETGVTQSPTHLIKTRGQQVTLRCSSQSGHNTVSWYQQALGQGPQFIFQYYREEENGRGNFPPRFSGLQFPNYSSELNVNALELDDSALYLCASSSLSTGSGPYNEQFFGPGTRLTVL.